The 21 T cell receptor beta chains listed next were all sequenced from one sample in a study of T cell responses to AZD1222 COVID-19 vaccine. Generated by immunoSEQ multiplex PCR, the TCRdb table keeps only in-frame clones and is missing some. The table has 100,000 or so clones, 85% to 90% seen once. The sequenced sample was peripheral blood, obtained 28 days after the second AZD1222 dose. Receptors originate from an adult who received the AZD1222 COVID-19 vaccine.

The chain has TRBV28 and TRBJ2-7; 10 bases are a match to TRBD1. In germline, CDR1 is MDHEN, CDR2 SYDVKM. Germline trimming cut 9 bases from V and 7 bases from J; bases unmatched to any gene: 15. The CDR3 loop spans 15 amino acids. CDR3 region: CASASTGTGVQEQYF. CDR3 bases: TGTGCCAGTGCCTCGACCGGGACAGGGGTGCAAGAGCAGTACTTC.

The V call is TRBV28, the J call TRBJ1-6; no firm D call. The V end lost 7 bases, the J end lost 9 bases, and 10 bases lay between the germline ends. Germline lookup yields CDR1 MDHEN and CDR2 SYDVKM. This CDR3 is 12 amino acids long. In DNA form, the CDR3 reads TGTGCCAGCACTCCGTCCAGTTCACCCCTCCACTTT. This sequence encodes CASTPSSSPLHF.

As to this clone: The same CDR3 arises from other DNA sequences in this sample as well. The chain is built from TRBV5-1 and TRBJ2-1; 10 bases match TRBD2. The J segment lost 3 bases and the V segment lost 3 bases, leaving 3 bases of the junction unmatched. CDR1 and CDR2 from the germline V gene are SGHRS and YFSETQ. This CDR3 region has 15 residues. This CDR3 is CASSSGTSDYNEQFF. The CDR3 DNA reads as TGCGCCAGCAGCTCAGGGACTAGCGACTACAATGAGCAGTTCTTC.

This chain links TRBV6-5 with TRBJ1-1, with a possible D match to TRBD1 (5 bases). CDR3 length: 14 residues. The germline V gene encodes CDR1 MNHEY and CDR2 SVGAGI. The ends were cut back, 6 bases at V and 3 bases at J, with 14 bases in the middle. CDR3 bases: TGTGCCAGCAGACTGGGACGACATGACACTGAAGCTTTCTTT. Translated: CASRLGRHDTEAFF.

V and J are TRBV5-1 and TRBJ2-1, with TRBD2 matching 11 bases. CDR3 length equals 15 residues. The V gene's germline CDR1 is SGHRS and CDR2 YFSETQ. Trimming removed 5 bases from V and 5 bases from J; junction bases left unmatched: 6. Here the CDR3 reads CASRPKTSGDNEQFF. CDR3 coding DNA: TGCGCCAGCAGACCGAAGACTAGCGGGGACAATGAGCAGTTCTTC.

V is TRBV5-1 and J is TRBJ2-7; TRBD1 is a possible D gene (6 bases). V lost 1 base to trimming and J lost 0 bases, with 8 bases between them. The CDR3 covers 14 residues. Germline V gene sequence: CDR1 SGHRS, CDR2 YFSETQ. The CDR3 loop reads CASSLQGPSYEQYF. The CDR3, as DNA: TGCGCCAGCAGCTTGCAGGGGCCCTCCTACGAGCAGTACTTC.

This chain uses TRBV28 with TRBJ1-2; D not resolved. Germline V gene lookup returns CDR1 MDHEN and CDR2 SYDVKM. The V gene lost 6 bases and the J gene lost 5 bases, with 19 bases spanning the gap. CDR3 length: 15 amino acids. The CDR3 bases are TGTGCCAGCAGCCCGACCTCGTCCCTTATTTATGGCTACACCTTC. This translates into CASSPTSSLIYGYTF.

This rearrangement joins TRBV10-3 to TRBJ2-1, with 12 positions matching TRBD2. The CDR3 totals 14 residues. V shed 6 bases, J shed 10 bases, and the junction held 7 bases outside the gene matches. The germline V gene encodes CDR1 ENHRY and CDR2 SYGVKD. The CDR3 bases are TGTGCCATCAGCGGACTAGCGGGAAACAGGGAGCAGTTCTTC. This gives the protein CAISGLAGNREQFF.

This chain uses TRBV29-1 with TRBJ1-1, with D perhaps TRBD1 (5 bases). V shed 5 bases and J shed 0 bases, with 10 bases lying between them. Looked up from germline, CDR1 is SQVTM and CDR2 is ANQGSEA. The CDR3 has 13 amino acids. The CDR3 protein is CSVPAGLNTEAFF. As DNA, the CDR3 is TGCAGCGTTCCTGCGGGGCTGAACACTGAAGCTTTCTTT.

The chain links TRBV29-1 to TRBJ1-5; perhaps TRBD1 as D (6 bases). The CDR3 is 15 amino acids. Germline V CDR1 and CDR2: SQVTM, ANQGSEA. Between the trimmed V and J ends, which lost 4 bases and 4 bases, there was a span of 17 bases. In nucleotides, the CDR3 is TGCAGCGTTGTATGGGAGGGGGGAGCAAATCAGCCCCAGCATTTT. This sequence encodes CSVVWEGGANQPQHF.

This clone was seen only once. The V gene is TRBV27, the J gene TRBJ2-7; 8 positions agree with TRBD1. Losses at the gene ends were 6 bases for V and 3 bases for J; bases not matched to a gene: 13. CDR1 and CDR2 (germline): MNHEY, SMNVEV (reference sequence). The CDR3 is 16 residues long. The CDR3 DNA reads as TGTGCCAGCAGACTCTCGGCAGGGGGCGCGGGCTACGAGCAGTACTTC. This codes for CASRLSAGGAGYEQYF.

The chain links TRBV6-4 to TRBJ1-6; no definite D call. CDR1 MRHNA and CDR2 SNTAGT come from the germline V gene. The CDR3 consists of 18 residues. V was cut by 5 bases and J by 3 bases, with 20 bases left in between. The CDR3 DNA reads TGTGCCAGCAGTCATAGGACCGAGCCAACCTACTATAATTCACCCCTCCACTTT. This translates into CASSHRTEPTYYNSPLHF.

The chain carries TRBV27 and TRBJ2-1; D unclear. Germline CDR1 and CDR2: MNHEY and SMNVEV (reference sequence). The ends were cut back, 4 bases at V and 7 bases at J, with 14 bases in the middle. The CDR3 consists of 14 residues. The CDR3 DNA follows: TGTGCCAGCAGTTCCCCCGCGGAACGGAATGAGCAGTTCTTC. Its protein is CASSSPAERNEQFF.

The chain joins TRBV5-1 to TRBJ1-2; 8 nucleotides agree with TRBD1. V shed 2 bases and J 6 bases; nucleotides not matched to a gene: 6. CDR1 SGHRS and CDR2 YFSETQ come from the germline V gene. The CDR3 extends over 14 amino acids. The CDR3 spells CASSFGGQGNGYTF. In nucleotides, the CDR3 is TGCGCCAGCAGCTTCGGCGGACAGGGTAATGGCTACACCTTC.

CDR3 in DNA: TGTGCCAGCAGCCTGGGTCAGGGCCCCACCGGGGAGCTGTTTTTT. Protein: CASSLGQGPTGELFF. The rearrangement links TRBV14 to TRBJ2-2; D is possibly TRBD1 (5 bases). CDR3 length: 15 residues. With 4 bases removed from V and 4 bases from J, the gap between germline ends came to 13 bases. In germline, CDR1 is SGHDN, CDR2 FVKESK. Full variable domain (remainder filled in from reference TRBV14 and TRBJ2-2): EAGVTQFPSHSVIEKGQTVTLRCDPISGHDNLYWYRRVMGKEIKFLLHFVKESKQDESGMPNNRFLAERTGGTYSTLKVQPAELEDSGVYFCASSLGQGPTGELFFGEGSRLTVL.

This clone has a single count. V gene TRBV5-1 combines with J gene TRBJ1-6; D is unclear. Germline V lookup: CDR1 SGHRS, CDR2 YFSETQ. The germline V and J ends were trimmed by 2 bases and 5 bases, with 11 bases remaining between them. The CDR3 spans 15 residues. The CDR3 protein is CASSFRTSNNSPLHF. The CDR3 DNA sequence: TGCGCCAGCAGCTTTCGGACGTCAAATAATTCACCCCTCCACTTT. Complete variable domain (other parts from reference TRBV5-1 and TRBJ1-6): KAGVTQTPRYLIKTRGQQVTLSCSPISGHRSVSWYQQTPGQGLQFLFEYFSETQRNKGNFPGRFSGRQFSNSRSEMNVSTLELGDSALYLCASSFRTSNNSPLHFGNGTRLTVT.

This clone was found once. This chain connects TRBV2 to TRBJ1-1; no reliable D call. V was trimmed by 8 bases and J by 1 base, leaving 8 bases between them. Germline-derived CDR1 and CDR2 are SNHLY and FYNNEI. The CDR3 covers 12 residues. Here the CDR3 reads CASVVTNTEAFF. CDR3 DNA: TGTGCCAGCGTCGTGACGAACACTGAAGCTTTCTTT.

This rearrangement joins TRBV13 to TRBJ2-7, with TRBD1 identical over 7 bases. The CDR3 extends over 16 amino acids. Trimming took 5 bases from V and 6 from J; bases not matched to a gene: 16. Looked up from germline, CDR1 is PRHDT and CDR2 is FYEKMQ (reference sequence). The CDR3 is CASSHKEGTAPREQYF. DNA of the CDR3: TGTGCCAGCAGCCACAAAGAGGGGACAGCCCCCCGCGAGCAGTACTTC.

J is TRBJ1-4 and V is TRBV10-3, with D possibly being TRBD1 (5 bases). Per germline, CDR1 ENHRY and CDR2 SYGVKD. Between the trimmed V and J ends, which lost 3 bases and 0 bases, there was a span of 11 bases. The CDR3 has 16 amino acids. CDR3 region: CAISDGHLATNEKLFF. The CDR3 DNA sequence: TGTGCCATCAGTGACGGACACCTGGCAACTAATGAAAAACTGTTTTTT.

The CDR3 loop reads CASSLIAGGSDTQYF. The CDR3 DNA reads TGTGCCAGCAGTCTTATAGCGGGAGGCTCGGATACGCAGTATTTT. The chain recombines TRBV28 with TRBJ2-3; 10 bases line up with TRBD2. CDR3 size: 15 residues. Germline-derived CDR1 and CDR2 are MDHEN and SYDVKM. After removal of 5 bases from V and 6 bases from J, the junction contained 8 bases not matched to a gene.

The rearrangement links TRBV12-3 or TRBV12-4 to TRBJ2-1; D might be TRBD1 or TRBD2, each matching 5 bases. The CDR3 runs 13 residues. The CDR3 DNA reads TGTGCGGACGCCGGGACGAATTACAATGAGCAGTTCTTC. This gives the protein CADAGTNYNEQFF.